This T cell receptor (beta chain) comes out of a study of coeliac disease. Overall study context: Disease groups: newly diagnosed active, refractory type I, gluten-free-diet controlled. The study, taken as a whole, reports: Lamina propria and intraepithelial cell fractions may contain each other's cells. The authors judged this method unsuitable for unbiased gliadin-specific T cell detection. Control samples showed higher TRB and TRG clonality than intraepithelial and lamina propria samples in active celiac disease.

Remarks on this clone: Its antigen remains unidentified.

The assay was immunoSEQ multiplex PCR, and TCRdb's table has in-frame clones only and misses some. The sample lists about 2,300 clones, 60% to 75% occurring once. Germline CDR1 is SGHNT and CDR2 is YYREEE (reference sequence). CDR3 length: 14 residues. Trimming removed 5 bases from V and 4 bases from J; junction bases left unmatched: 4. The source is a woman aged 70 to 79 with celiac disease on a gluten-free diet. The sequenced sample consisted of intraepithelial lymphocytes from the gut. The chain recombines TRBV5-4 with TRBJ2-2; 8 bases match TRBD1. DNA of the CDR3: TGTGCCAGCAGGCAAGACAGGGGCACCGGGGAGCTGTTTTTT. It translates to CASRQDRGTGELFF.